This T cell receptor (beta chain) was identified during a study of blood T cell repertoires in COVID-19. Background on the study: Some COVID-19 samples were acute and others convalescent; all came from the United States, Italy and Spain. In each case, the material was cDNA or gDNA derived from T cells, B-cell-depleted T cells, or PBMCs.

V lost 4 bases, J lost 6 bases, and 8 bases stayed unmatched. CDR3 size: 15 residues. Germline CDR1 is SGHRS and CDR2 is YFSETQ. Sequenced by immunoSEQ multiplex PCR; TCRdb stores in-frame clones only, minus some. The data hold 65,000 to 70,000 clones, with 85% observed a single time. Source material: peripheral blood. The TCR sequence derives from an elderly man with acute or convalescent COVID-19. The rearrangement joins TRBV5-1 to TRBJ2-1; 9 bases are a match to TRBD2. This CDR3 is CASSPGGGAGNEQFF. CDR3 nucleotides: TGCGCCAGCAGCCCTGGCGGGGGGGCCGGCAATGAGCAGTTCTTC.